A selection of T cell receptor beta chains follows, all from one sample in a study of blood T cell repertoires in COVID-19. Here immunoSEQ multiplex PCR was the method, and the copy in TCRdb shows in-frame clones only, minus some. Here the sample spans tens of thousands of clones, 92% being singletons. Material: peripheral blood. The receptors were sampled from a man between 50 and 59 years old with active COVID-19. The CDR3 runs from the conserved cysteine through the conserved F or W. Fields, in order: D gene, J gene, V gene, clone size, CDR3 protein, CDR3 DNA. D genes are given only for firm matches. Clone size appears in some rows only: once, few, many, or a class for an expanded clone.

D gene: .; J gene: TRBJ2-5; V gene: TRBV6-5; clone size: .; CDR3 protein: CASSYNDRRSRETQYF; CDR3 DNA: TGTGCCAGCAGTTACAACGACCGAAGGTCCAGGGAGACCCAGTACTTC
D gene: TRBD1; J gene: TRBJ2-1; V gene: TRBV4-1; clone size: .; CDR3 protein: CASRSWNGQVIYSEQFF; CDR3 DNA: TGCGCCAGCCGGAGTTGGAACGGACAGGTTATATACAGTGAGCAGTTCTTC
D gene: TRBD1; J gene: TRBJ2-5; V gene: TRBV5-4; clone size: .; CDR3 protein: CASSGRTGGVETQYF; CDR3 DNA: TGTGCCAGCAGCGGTCGGACAGGGGGCGTAGAGACCCAGTACTTC
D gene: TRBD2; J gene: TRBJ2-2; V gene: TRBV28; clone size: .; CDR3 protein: CASSLYGLAGGPGTGELFF; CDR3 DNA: TGTGCCAGCAGTTTATACGGACTAGCGGGAGGGCCAGGCACCGGGGAGCTGTTTTTT
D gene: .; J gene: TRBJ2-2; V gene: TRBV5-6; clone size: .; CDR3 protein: CASSLFASSTGELFF; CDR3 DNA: TGTGCCAGCAGCTTGTTCGCTAGCAGTACCGGGGAGCTGTTTTTT
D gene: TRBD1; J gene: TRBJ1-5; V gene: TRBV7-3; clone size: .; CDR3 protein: CASSSVQGGDQPQHF; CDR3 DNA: TGTGCCAGCAGCTCCGTTCAGGGGGGCGATCAGCCCCAGCATTTT
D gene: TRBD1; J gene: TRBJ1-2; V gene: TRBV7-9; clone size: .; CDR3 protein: CASSPQGAGYTF; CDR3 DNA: TGTGCCAGCAGCCCCCAGGGGGCCGGCTACACCTTC
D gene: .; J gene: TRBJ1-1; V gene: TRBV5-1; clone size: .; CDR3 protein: CASSTSGVGGTEAFF; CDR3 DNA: TGCGCCAGCAGCACCTCAGGGGTCGGGGGGACTGAAGCTTTCTTT
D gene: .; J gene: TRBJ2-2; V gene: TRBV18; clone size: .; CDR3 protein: CASSPLELNTGELFF; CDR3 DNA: TGTGCCAGCTCACCGTTGGAGTTGAACACCGGGGAGCTGTTTTTT
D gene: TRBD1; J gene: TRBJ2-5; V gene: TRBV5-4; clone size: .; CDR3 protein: CASRYETGGYEETQYF; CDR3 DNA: TGTGCCAGCAGGTACGAGACAGGGGGCTATGAAGAGACCCAGTACTTC
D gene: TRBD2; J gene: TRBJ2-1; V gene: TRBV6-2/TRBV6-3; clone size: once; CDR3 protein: CASRPSSGEISEQFF; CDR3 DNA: TGTGCCAGCAGACCTTCTAGCGGGGAGATATCTGAGCAGTTCTTC
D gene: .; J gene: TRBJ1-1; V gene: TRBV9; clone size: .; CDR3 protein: CASSRGHTEAFF; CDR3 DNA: TGTGCCAGCAGCCGAGGGCACACTGAAGCTTTCTTT
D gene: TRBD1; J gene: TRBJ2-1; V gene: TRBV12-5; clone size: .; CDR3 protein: CASGPGTVSYNEQFF; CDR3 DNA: TGTGCTAGTGGCCCCGGGACAGTCTCCTACAATGAGCAGTTCTTC
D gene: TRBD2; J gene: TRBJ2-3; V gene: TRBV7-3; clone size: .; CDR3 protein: CASSFGAGASDTQYF; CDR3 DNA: TGTGCCAGCAGCTTTGGAGCGGGGGCGTCAGATACGCAGTATTTT
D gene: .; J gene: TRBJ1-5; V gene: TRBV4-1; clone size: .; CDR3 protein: CASSQDSTKDQPQHF; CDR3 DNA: TGCGCCAGCAGCCAAGATTCGACAAAAGATCAGCCCCAGCATTTT
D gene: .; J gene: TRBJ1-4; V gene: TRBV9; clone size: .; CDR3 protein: CASSPQLGGRSEKLFF; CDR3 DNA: TGTGCCAGCAGCCCCCAGTTGGGGGGAAGGTCTGAAAAACTGTTTTTT
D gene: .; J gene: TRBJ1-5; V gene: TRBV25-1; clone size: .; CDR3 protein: CASSENEHNQPQHF; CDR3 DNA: TGTGCCAGCAGTGAAAATGAGCACAATCAGCCCCAGCATTTT